The rows below give T cell receptor beta chains drawn from one sample of a study of primary melanoma T cells and metastatic recurrence. Only in-frame clones appear in the TCRdb table, and some are missing; sequencing was by immunoSEQ multiplex PCR. The sample lists more than 100 clones; 75% to 80% were seen once. Material: melanoma tumor tissue. Receptors originate from a human donor with melanoma. The CDR3 runs from the conserved cysteine through the conserved F or W. The D gene is left open where the match is weak. Where a row states a size, it is once, few, many or the class of an expanded clone; other rows omit it.

v_gene	d_gene	j_gene	abundance	CDR3nt	CDR3aa
TRBV11-3	TRBD1	TRBJ2-2	-	TGTGCCAGCAGCTCAGGGGGCTGGCGCGCGGACACCGGGGAGCTGTTTTTT	CASSSGGWRADTGELFF
TRBV15	TRBD2	TRBJ2-1	-	TGTGCCACCAGCGGTAGTAGCGGGGGGGCCAACAATGAGCAGTTCTTC	CATSGSSGGANNEQFF
TRBV30	-	TRBJ2-5	once	TGTGCCTGGAGTGTAAAGGGTGGGGAGACCCAGTACTTC	CAWSVKGGETQYF
TRBV28	-	TRBJ2-7	once	TGTGCCAGCTCTTTACTAGAGCCCCCCGAGCAGTACTTC	CASSLLEPPEQYF
TRBV30	-	TRBJ1-1	-	TGTGCCTGGAGTGGGGTCTACACTGAAGCTTTCTTT	CAWSGVYTEAFF
TRBV6-8	-	TRBJ2-7	-	TGTGCCAGCATCTCCCCCACAGGGCCACTCTCCTACGAGCAGTACTTC	CASISPTGPLSYEQYF
TRBV23-1	TRBD2	TRBJ2-7	-	TGCGCCTGCGAAGGACTAGCGGGAGGCGAGCAGTACTTC	CACEGLAGGEQYF
TRBV6-8	-	TRBJ2-2	-	TGTGCCAGCAGTTACCGGCAGGGGACTAACACCGGGGAGCTGTTTTTT	CASSYRQGTNTGELFF
TRBV9	TRBD1	TRBJ1-4	-	TGTGCCAGCAGCCCGGGACAGGGCAACTCTGAAAAACTGTTTTTT	CASSPGQGNSEKLFF
TRBV1	-	TRBJ1-4	-	TGCGCCAGCAGCCAAGAAAGACAGGGAGGATGGGAAAAACTGTTTTTT	CASSQERQGGWEKLFF
TRBV6-1	-	TRBJ1-3	few	TGTGCCAGCAGTGAAGCAGAGGGGCACGGAAACACCATATATTTT	CASSEAEGHGNTIYF
TRBV6-8	-	TRBJ1-4	-	TGTGCCAGCAGTTCAGGGACTGGGGATGAAAAACTGTTTTTT	CASSSGTGDEKLFF
TRBV29-1	-	TRBJ1-1	-	TGCAGCGTTGTTCTATGGGGGGCGGCGAACACTGAAGCTTTCTTT	CSVVLWGAANTEAFF
TRBV11-3	-	TRBJ2-3	-	TGTGCCAGCAGCTTGCAGGGGAGCACAGATACGCAGTATTTT	CASSLQGSTDTQYF
TRBV11-3	TRBD1	TRBJ2-7	-	TGTGCCAGCAGACCCAGGGGGCAGAGCTACGAGCAGTACTTC	CASRPRGQSYEQYF
TRBV7-1	TRBD1	TRBJ2-1	-	TGTGCCAGCAGCCCAGACAGGGTGAATGAGCAGTTCTTC	CASSPDRVNEQFF
TRBV18	-	TRBJ1-1	-	TGTGCCAGCTCACGGGTCGATGTACCAGAGCCCAAGAACACTGAAGCTTTCTTT	CASSRVDVPEPKNTEAFF
TRBV15	-	TRBJ2-1	-	TGTGCCACCAGCAGAGATTTTGGGGGTAGAATGAATGAGCAGTTCTTC	CATSRDFGGRMNEQFF
TRBV6-8	TRBD1	TRBJ2-7	few	TGTGCCAGCAGTGAGTCCCGGGACAGCTACGAGCAGTACTTC	CASSESRDSYEQYF
TRBV6-8	-	TRBJ2-6	few	TGTGCCAGCAGGACCCCTGGGGCCAACGTCCTGACTTTC	CASRTPGANVLTF
TRBV7-1	-	TRBJ1-1	-	TGTGCCAGCAGCTTAGTAATTATGAACACTGAAGCTTTCTTT	CASSLVIMNTEAFF
TRBV6-8	-	TRBJ1-3	-	TGTGCCAGCAGTTATAATCCCGGTGACACCATATATTTT	CASSYNPGDTIYF
TRBV18	-	TRBJ2-7	-	TGTGCCAGCTCGGGCACAGTAGCCTACGAGCAGTACTTC	CASSGTVAYEQYF
TRBV30	-	TRBJ1-1	-	TGTGCCGCCCTCGCCAGGGGCGAGTTTGAAGCTTTCTTT	CAALARGEFEAFF